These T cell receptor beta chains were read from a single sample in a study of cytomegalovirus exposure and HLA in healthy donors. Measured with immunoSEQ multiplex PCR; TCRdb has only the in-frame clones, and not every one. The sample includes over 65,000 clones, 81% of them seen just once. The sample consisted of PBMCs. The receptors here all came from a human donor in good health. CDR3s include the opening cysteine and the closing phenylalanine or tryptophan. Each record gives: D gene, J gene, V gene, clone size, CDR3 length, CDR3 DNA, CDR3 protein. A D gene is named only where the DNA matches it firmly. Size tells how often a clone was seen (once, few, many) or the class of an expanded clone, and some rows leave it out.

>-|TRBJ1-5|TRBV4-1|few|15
TGCGCCAGCAGCCTGTCTAACCAGGGAGGTCAGCCCCAGCATTTT
CASSLSNQGGQPQHF
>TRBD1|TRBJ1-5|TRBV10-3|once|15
TGTGCCATCAGCGAACAGGGGAATAGCAATCAGCCCCAGCATTTT
CAISEQGNSNQPQHF
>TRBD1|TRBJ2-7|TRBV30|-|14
TGTGCCTGGAGTAGGACAGGGATCTACTACGAGCAGTACTTC
CAWSRTGIYYEQYF
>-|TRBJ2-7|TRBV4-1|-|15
TGCGCCAGCAGCCTAGGTTGGGGGGGCCTCAACGAGCAGTACTTC
CASSLGWGGLNEQYF
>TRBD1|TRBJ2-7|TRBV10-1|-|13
TGCGCCAGCAGTAGGGACAGCCTCTACGAGCAGTACTTC
CASSRDSLYEQYF
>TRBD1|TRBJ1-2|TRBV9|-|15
TGTGCCAGCAGCGTAGAGCCAGGGGGCTGGTATGGCTACACCTTC
CASSVEPGGWYGYTF
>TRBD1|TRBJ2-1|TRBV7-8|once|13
TGTGCCAGCAGCTTCGACAGGGGCAATGAGCAGTTCTTC
CASSFDRGNEQFF
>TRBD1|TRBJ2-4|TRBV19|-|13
TGTGCCAGTAGTCCCCAATTGACAGGGTTTCAGTACTTC
CASSPQLTGFQYF
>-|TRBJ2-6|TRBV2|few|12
TGTGCCAGCAGTCGGGACACCAACGTCCTGACTTTC
CASSRDTNVLTF
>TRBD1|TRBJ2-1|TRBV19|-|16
TGTGCCAGTAGTATAAAGAGGGGGGACAGGGGCCATGAGCAGTTCTTC
CASSIKRGDRGHEQFF
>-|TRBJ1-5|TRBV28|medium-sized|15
TGTGCCAGCAGTTTATTGGCAGAAAGCAATCAGCCCCAGCATTTT
CASSLLAESNQPQHF
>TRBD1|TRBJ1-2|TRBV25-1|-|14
TGTGCCAGCAGTCCCCGACAGGGTAGGGGTGGCTACACCTTC
CASSPRQGRGGYTF
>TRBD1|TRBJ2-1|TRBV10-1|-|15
TGCGCCAGCAGTGACCCCAGGACAGGGAGATCTGAGCAGTTCTTC
CASSDPRTGRSEQFF
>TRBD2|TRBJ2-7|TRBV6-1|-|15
TGTGCCAGCAGTATAACTAGCGGGGGGTCCCTGGAGCAGTACTTC
CASSITSGGSLEQYF
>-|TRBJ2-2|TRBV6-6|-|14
TGTGCCAGCAGCCCGCCTCGACAGACAGGGGAGCTGTTTTTT
CASSPPRQTGELFF
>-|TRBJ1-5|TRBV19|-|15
TGTGCCAGTAGTATTGTGGCCGAGACAGGCCAGCCCCAGCATTTT
CASSIVAETGQPQHF
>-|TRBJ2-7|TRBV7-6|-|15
TGTGCCAGCAGCTTAATGGGACAAGACTCCTACGAGCAGTACTTC
CASSLMGQDSYEQYF
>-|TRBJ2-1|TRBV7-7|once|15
TGTGCCAGCAGCCCCCTCAGGACAGACTACAATGAGCAGTTCTTC
CASSPLRTDYNEQFF
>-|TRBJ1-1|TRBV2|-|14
TGTGCCAGCATAGCTGTTGGCGTAGGCACTGAAGCTTTCTTT
CASIAVGVGTEAFF
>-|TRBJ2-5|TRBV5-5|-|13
TGTGCCAGCAGCTTTTACTCTCGTGAGACCCAGTACTTC
CASSFYSRETQYF
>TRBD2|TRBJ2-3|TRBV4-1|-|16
TGCGCCAGCAGCCAAGGGACTAGCGGAATCACAGATACGCAGTATTTT
CASSQGTSGITDTQYF
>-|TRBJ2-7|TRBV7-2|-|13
TGTGCCAGCAGCAGGGGCGGCTCCTACGAGCAGTACTTC
CASSRGGSYEQYF
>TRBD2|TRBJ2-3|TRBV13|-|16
TGTGCCAGCAGCTCCAACGAGCGGGGGGGCCCAGATACGCAGTATTTT
CASSSNERGGPDTQYF
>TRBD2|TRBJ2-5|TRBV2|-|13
TGTGCCATCATTAGCGGGGCTGGAGAGACCCAGTACTTC
CAIISGAGETQYF